The text below deals with one T cell receptor (beta chain). These data are taken from a study of CD8 T cells in Susac syndrome. The CDR3 consists of 17 residues. Germline V gives CDR1 LGHDT, CDR2 YNNKEL (reference sequence). J lost 6 bases, V lost 4 bases, and 14 bases had no gene match. From blood CD8+ and CD4+ T cells, the TCR beta chain was sequenced. Random-hexamer reverse transcription was applied to roughly 0.5 to 1 ug RNA. Across 54 Vbeta and 13 Jbeta, TCR beta CDR3 was amplified with immunoSEQ multiplex PCR. TCRdb reanalysed the immunoSEQ multiplex PCR reads using MiXCR and keeps one entry per CDR3 protein. The table lists roughly 200,000 distinct CDR3 sequences, 95% of them singletons.

This TCR was recovered from a human donor with multiple sclerosis. V usage is TRBV3-1 and J usage is TRBJ2-5, with 10 nucleotides matching TRBD2. The sequencing input was CD4+ T cells from PBMCs. The CDR3 region has the DNA TGTGCCAGCAGCCTTGGCGTTAGCGGGGGGTCCGTCAAGACCCAGTACTTC. Protein sequence: CASSLGVSGGSVKTQYF.